This entry lists 13 T cell receptor beta chains sequenced from one sample in a study of shared clonotypes between healthy human individuals. Sequencing was performed with immunoSEQ multiplex PCR; in TCRdb, only in-frame clones are kept and a portion is missing. The repertoire holds over a million clones, roughly 96% seen once, with roughly 1.2% in the top ten. Material: naive CD4+ T cells sorted from blood. Subset given: CD45RA+ positively selected. These receptors were obtained from a young man in good health.

The rearrangement uses TRBV30 and TRBJ2-2, with 11 bases that match TRBD2. J was trimmed by 5 bases and V by 0 bases; bases with no gene match: 2. Per the germline V gene, CDR1 is GTSNPN and CDR2 is SVGIG (reference sequence). There are 15 residues in the CDR3. The CDR3 bases are TGTGCCTGGAGTGTACTAGCGGGAGTAACCGGGGAGCTGTTTTTT. It codes for CAWSVLAGVTGELFF. Based on the CDR3 plus reference TRBV30 and TRBJ2-2, the full variable domain is SQTIHQWPATLVQPVGSPLSLECTVEGTSNPNLYWYRQAAGRGLQLLFYSVGIGQISSEVPQNLSASRPQDRQFILSSKKLLLSDSGFYLCAWSVLAGVTGELFFGEGSRLTVL.

For this clone: Distinct nucleotide sequences in the sample also encode this CDR3. V usage is TRBV28 and J usage is TRBJ2-7; possibly TRBD2 for D (6 bases). CDR1 and CDR2 (germline): MDHEN, SYDVKM. Trimming cost V 2 bases and J 5 bases, with 7 bases left between them. The CDR3 is 12 amino acids. Here the CDR3 reads CASSLGGNEQYF. For the CDR3, the DNA is TGTGCCAGCAGTTTAGGGGGGAACGAGCAGTACTTC. Filled out from reference TRBV28 and TRBJ2-7, the complete variable domain reads DVKVTQSSRYLVKRTGEKVFLECVQDMDHENMFWYRQDPGLGLRLIYFSYDVKMKEKGDIPEGYSVSREKKERFSLILESASTNQTSMYLCASSLGGNEQYFGPGTRLTVT.

CDR3 bases: TGTGCCAGCAGCTTAGATACGGGGGCCTACGGGGAGCTGTTTTTT. Translating it yields CASSLDTGAYGELFF. The rearrangement links TRBV11-2 to TRBJ2-2, with D perhaps TRBD1 or TRBD2 (6 bases each). Trimming removed 0 bases from V and 7 bases from J, with 12 bases in between. Germline values: CDR1 SGHAT, CDR2 FQNNGV. The CDR3 is 15 amino acids.

This clone appeared once. The rearrangement joins TRBV7-9 to TRBJ2-5, with D possibly matching TRBD2 (6 bases). Germline lookup yields CDR1 SEHNR and CDR2 FQNEAQ (reference sequence). The length of the CDR3 is 14 residues. V lost 3 bases to trimming and J lost 2 bases, with 10 bases between them. The CDR3 loop reads CASSFRTMQETQYF. CDR3 DNA sequence: TGTGCCAGCAGCTTTAGGACTATGCAAGAGACCCAGTACTTC.

The rearrangement uses TRBV2 and TRBJ1-4, with TRBD1 as a possible D gene (6 bases). The CDR3 consists of 14 residues. Germline CDR1 and CDR2: SNHLY and FYNNEI. V was pared by 3 bases and J by 7 bases, with 12 bases between. CDR3 protein: CASSDRGDFEKLFF. The DNA of the CDR3 is TGTGCCAGCAGTGATAGGGGGGACTTTGAAAAACTGTTTTTT.

The chain links TRBV28 to TRBJ2-6, with D tentatively TRBD1 (6 bases). The CDR3 sequence is 15 residues long. In germline, CDR1 is MDHEN, CDR2 SYDVKM. The ends were cut back, 5 bases at V and 3 bases at J, with 11 bases in the middle. The CDR3 spells CASSLQGYGANVLTF. CDR3 DNA sequence: TGTGCCAGCAGTCTCCAGGGGTATGGGGCCAACGTCCTGACTTTC.

The CDR3 sequence is CASSFDRNYGYTF. The CDR3 DNA reads TGTGCCAGCAGTTTCGACAGGAACTATGGCTACACCTTC. This rearrangement joins TRBV27 to TRBJ1-2; D is possibly TRBD1 (6 bases). Germline loops: CDR1 MNHEY, CDR2 SMNVEV (reference sequence). CDR3 size: 13 residues. Trimming pared 3 bases from V and 2 bases from J, leaving 7 bases between.

As for this clone: The same CDR3 also results from other DNA sequences found in this sample. This sequence joins TRBV6-5 and TRBJ2-7; unclear D gene. Between the trimmed V and J ends, which lost 4 bases and 3 bases, there was a span of 4 bases. The CDR3 is 11 residues long. The germline V gene has CDR1 MNHEY and CDR2 SVGAGI. CDR3 DNA: TGTGCCAGCAGTTTGGGCTACGAGCAGTACTTC. This sequence encodes CASSLGYEQYF.

This clone was seen a single time. V gene TRBV5-1 combines with J gene TRBJ2-6; no definite D call. The germline gives CDR1 SGHRS, CDR2 YFSETQ. V was pared by 5 bases and J by 0 bases, with 9 bases between. This CDR3 contains 15 residues. The CDR3: CASRQTGSGANVLTF. The CDR3 region has the DNA TGCGCCAGCAGACAAACGGGCTCTGGGGCCAACGTCCTGACTTTC.

The rearrangement links TRBV27 to TRBJ1-3, with 9 bases identical to TRBD1. The CDR3 contains 16 residues. V gave up 6 bases and J gave up 3 bases; unmatched junction bases: 9. Germline CDR1 MNHEY, CDR2 SMNVEV (reference sequence). CDR3 in DNA: TGTGCCAGCAGAAGAACCGGGACAGGGAATGGAAACACCATATATTTT. It yields the protein CASRRTGTGNGNTIYF.

The rearrangement uses TRBV6-1 and TRBJ1-2, with no clear D. V was shortened by 6 bases and J by 0 bases, with 11 bases between the two germline ends. CDR1 is MNHNS, CDR2 SASEGT, per germline. The CDR3 runs to 14 residues. The CDR3 spells CASRTGPANYGYTF. The DNA for the CDR3 is TGTGCCAGCAGGACCGGGCCGGCTAACTATGGCTACACCTTC.

This clone was counted a few times. The chain uses TRBV14 and TRBJ1-2, with D hard to call. V lost 1 base, J lost 1 base, and 4 bases lay in between. Looked up from germline, CDR1 is SGHDN and CDR2 is FVKESK. The CDR3 consists of 13 residues. This chain's CDR3 is CASSQGINYGYTF. CDR3 sequence (DNA): TGTGCCAGCAGCCAAGGGATTAACTATGGCTACACCTTC.

The J gene is TRBJ2-3, the V gene TRBV15; D gene ambiguous. Germline V CDR1 and CDR2: LNHNV, YYDKDF (reference sequence). CDR3 length: 12 residues. V was shortened by 3 bases and J by 3 bases, with 4 bases between the two germline ends. CDR3 loop: CATSRLTDTQYF. In DNA form, the CDR3 reads TGTGCCACCAGCAGGCTTACAGATACGCAGTATTTT.